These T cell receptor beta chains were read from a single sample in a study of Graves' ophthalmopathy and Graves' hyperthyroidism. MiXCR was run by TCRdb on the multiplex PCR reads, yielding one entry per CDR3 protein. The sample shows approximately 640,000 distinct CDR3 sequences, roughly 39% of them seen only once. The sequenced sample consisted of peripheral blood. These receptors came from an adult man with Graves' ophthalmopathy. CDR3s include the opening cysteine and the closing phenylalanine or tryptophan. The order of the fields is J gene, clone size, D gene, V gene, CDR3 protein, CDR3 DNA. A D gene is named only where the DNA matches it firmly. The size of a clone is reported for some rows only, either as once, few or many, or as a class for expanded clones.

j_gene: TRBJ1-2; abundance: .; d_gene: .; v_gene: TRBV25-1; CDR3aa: CASLVGITYGYTF; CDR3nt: TGTGCCAGCTTAGTCGGGATTACCTATGGCTACACCTTC
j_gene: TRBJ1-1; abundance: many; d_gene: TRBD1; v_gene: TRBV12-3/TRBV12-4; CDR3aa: CASSLGDSRDTEAFF; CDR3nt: TGTGCCAGCAGTTTAGGGGACAGTAGGGACACTGAAGCTTTCTTT
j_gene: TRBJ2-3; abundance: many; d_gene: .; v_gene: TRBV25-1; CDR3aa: CASNTPGDELQYF; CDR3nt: TGTGCCAGCAACACCCCCGGCGACGAGCTGCAGTATTTT
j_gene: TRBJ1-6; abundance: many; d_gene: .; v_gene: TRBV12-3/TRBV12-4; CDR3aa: CATASEVGNSPLHF; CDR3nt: TGTGCCACCGCCTCCGAGGTTGGGAATTCACCCCTCCACTTT
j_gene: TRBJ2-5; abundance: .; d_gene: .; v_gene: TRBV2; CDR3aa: CASGNREQETQYF; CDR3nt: TGTGCCAGCGGTAACAGGGAACAAGAGACCCAGTACTTC
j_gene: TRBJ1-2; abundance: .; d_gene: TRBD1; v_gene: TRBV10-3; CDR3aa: CASSTKGQRSYGYTF; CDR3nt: TGTGCCAGCAGTACCAAGGGACAGAGAAGCTATGGCTACACCTTC
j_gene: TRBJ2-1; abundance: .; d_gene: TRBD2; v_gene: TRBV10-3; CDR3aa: CAISVTSGSENEQFF; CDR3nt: TGTGCCATCAGTGTGACTAGCGGGAGTGAAAATGAGCAGTTCTTC
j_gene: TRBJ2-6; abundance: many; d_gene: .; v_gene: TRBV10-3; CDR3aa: CASTGTAGSGANVLTF; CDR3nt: TGTGCCAGCACCGGGACAGCGGGCTCTGGGGCCAACGTCCTGACTTTC
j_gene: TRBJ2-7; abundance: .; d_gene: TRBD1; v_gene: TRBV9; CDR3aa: CASSVDMGQGFYEQYF; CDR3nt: TGTGCCAGCAGCGTAGATATGGGACAGGGGTTCTACGAGCAGTACTTC
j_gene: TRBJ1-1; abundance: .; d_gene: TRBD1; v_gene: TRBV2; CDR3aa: CASSFRSGTGTEAFF; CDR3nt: TGTGCCAGCAGTTTCCGAAGCGGGACAGGCACTGAAGCTTTCTTT
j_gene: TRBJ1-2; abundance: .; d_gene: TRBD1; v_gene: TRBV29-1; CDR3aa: CSVEGQGGYGYTF; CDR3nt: TGCAGCGTTGAAGGACAGGGCGGCTATGGCTACACCTTC
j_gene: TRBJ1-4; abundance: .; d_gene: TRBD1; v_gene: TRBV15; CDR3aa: CASSVRTGVDEKLFF; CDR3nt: TGTGCCAGCAGCGTAAGGACAGGGGTGGATGAAAAACTGTTTTTT
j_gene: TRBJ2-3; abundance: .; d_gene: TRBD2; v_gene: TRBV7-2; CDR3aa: CASSPSGGPRTDTQYF; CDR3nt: TGTGCCAGCAGCCCTAGCGGGGGGCCCCGCACAGATACGCAGTATTTT
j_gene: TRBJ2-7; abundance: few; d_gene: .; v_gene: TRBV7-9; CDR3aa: CASSQGGGANEQYF; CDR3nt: TGTGCCAGCAGCCAAGGGGGGGGGGCGAACGAGCAGTACTTC
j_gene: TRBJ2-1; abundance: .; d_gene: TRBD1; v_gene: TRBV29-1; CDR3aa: CSVEGTGGNEQFF; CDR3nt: TGCAGCGTTGAAGGGACAGGGGGCAATGAGCAGTTCTTC
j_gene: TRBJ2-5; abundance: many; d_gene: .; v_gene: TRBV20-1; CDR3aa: CSATPGLLQETQYF; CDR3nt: TGCAGTGCAACACCGGGACTTCTGCAAGAGACCCAGTACTTC
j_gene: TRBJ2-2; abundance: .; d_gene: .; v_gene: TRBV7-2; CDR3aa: CASSRGFITGSGELFF; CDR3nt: TGTGCCAGCAGCCGAGGGTTTATCACGGGATCCGGGGAGCTGTTTTTT
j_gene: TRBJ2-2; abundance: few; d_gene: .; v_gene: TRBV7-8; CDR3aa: CASSPGPPTGELFF; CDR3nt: TGTGCCAGCAGCCCAGGACCGCCCACCGGGGAGCTGTTTTTT
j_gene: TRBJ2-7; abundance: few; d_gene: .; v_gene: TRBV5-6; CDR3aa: CASSLHGVSYEQYF; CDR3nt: TGTGCCAGCAGCTTGCACGGGGTCTCCTACGAGCAGTACTTC
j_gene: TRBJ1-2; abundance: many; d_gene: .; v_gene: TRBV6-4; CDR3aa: CASSDSIRGYGYTF; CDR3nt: TGTGCCAGCAGTGACTCGATCAGGGGCTATGGCTACACCTTC
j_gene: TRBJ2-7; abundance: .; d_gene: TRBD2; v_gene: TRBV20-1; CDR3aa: CSASSSGGGSYEQYF; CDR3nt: TGCAGTGCTAGTTCGAGCGGGGGCGGCTCCTACGAGCAGTACTTC
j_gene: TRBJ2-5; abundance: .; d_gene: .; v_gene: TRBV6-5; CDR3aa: CASSSTRGSETQYF; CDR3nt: TGTGCCAGCAGCAGTACGCGGGGATCTGAGACCCAGTACTTC
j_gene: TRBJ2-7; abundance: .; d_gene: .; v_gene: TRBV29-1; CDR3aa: CSIGLTRAYEQYF; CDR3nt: TGCAGCATTGGACTGACTCGGGCCTACGAGCAGTACTTC
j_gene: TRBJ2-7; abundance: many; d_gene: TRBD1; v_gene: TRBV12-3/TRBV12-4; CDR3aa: CASTYRGYYEQYF; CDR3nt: TGTGCCAGCACCTACAGGGGATACTACGAGCAGTACTTC